This entry is about one T cell receptor beta chain. Trimming took off 5 bases at V and 6 bases at J, with 17 bases between the two ends. Germline CDR1 is LGHNA and CDR2 is YNFKEQ. This CDR3 region has 16 residues. The data belong to a study of OX40 agonist ivuxolimab in advanced cancers. Study summary: Dosing consisted of intravenous ivuxolimab at 0.01 to 10 mg/kg every 2 weeks.

The data were produced by immunoSEQ multiplex PCR, yet TCRdb's version contains in-frame clones alone and is incomplete. The sample shows about 48,000 clones, approximately 80% of them seen only once. This chain links TRBV4-2 with TRBJ1-6; D is uncertain. Specimen: CD4+ or CD8+ T cells sorted from blood, collected in a trial of the OX40 agonist ivuxolimab. The clonotype comes from an adult with an advanced solid tumor such as melanoma, head and neck, liver or kidney cancer. The DNA of the CDR3 is TGTGCCAGCAGCTTGGCCCATTCAGTGACTAATTCACCCCTCCACTTT. This sequence encodes CASSLAHSVTNSPLHF.